What follows describes a single TCR beta chain. As yet, its antigen is unknown. The sample comes from a study of T cell responses to AZD1222 COVID-19 vaccine. J lost 6 bases, V lost 5 bases, and 7 bases had no gene match. Germline V gene lookup returns CDR1 MRHNA and CDR2 SNTAGT. The CDR3 length is 15 residues. Data came from immunoSEQ multiplex PCR; TCRdb stores just in-frame clones and leaves some out. The repertoire holds about 150,000 clones, with 86% as singletons. Study-wide findings and caveats: Only six or seven AZD1222 recipients tested seropositive at baseline. At 160-218 and 743-854, vaccine-associated CD4 TCRs were dominant, and they spanned spike. Sampling that yielded the repertoires occurred only after the peak T cell response. Per reports, nearly half of all spike-specific TCRs target regions that are unmutated in variants.

The J gene is TRBJ2-3, the V gene TRBV6-4, with TRBD2 matching 11 bases. This sample comprised peripheral blood, obtained on day 0 of MenACWY control vaccination. This TCR was recovered from an adult in good health. The CDR3 loop reads CASSIAGGRWDTQYF. The DNA for the CDR3 is TGTGCCAGCAGTATAGCGGGGGGGCGATGGGATACGCAGTATTTT.